The TCR beta chain under discussion was sequenced for a study of CD8+ T cells in alopecia areata. For the study at large: Patients remained on tofacitinib for 6 to 18 months and then went 6 months without it. Study-wide findings and caveats: Scalp sample sequencing also detects resident alphabeta T cells of normal skin.

Comments on this clone: Antigen unknown.

Stated treatment: oral pan-JAK inhibitor, 5-10 mg twice daily. Specimens obtained from alopecia areata patients comprised lesional scalp punch biopsies and peripheral blood. RNA was isolated and reverse transcribed to cDNA, the sequencing template. Only in-frame clones appear in the TCRdb table, and some are missing; sequencing was by immunoSEQ multiplex PCR. The sample includes about 190,000 clones, roughly three fifths of them seen just once. V was clipped by 5 bases and J by 3 bases, with 12 bases between them. The CDR3 covers 14 residues. Germline V gene lookup returns CDR1 MNHEY and CDR2 SVGAGI. The V and J genes are TRBV6-5 and TRBJ2-3; no clear D. The sequenced sample was CD4+ T cells sorted from blood, obtained at week 4, from a patient treated with tofacitinib. The sequence was collected from a human donor with alopecia areata. CDR3 coding DNA: TGTGCCAGCAGTCATTCACAAACGACAGATACGCAGTATTTT. Translating it yields CASSHSQTTDTQYF.